Sequencing of this TCR beta chain was carried out in a study of cytomegalovirus exposure and HLA in healthy donors. Findings of the study overall: Researchers reported from a later analysis that most CMV-associated TCR beta chains appeared HLA-restricted. Some public TCRs appeared in many individuals, while most sequences were rare. The classifier reportedly diagnosed cytomegalovirus status with high sensitivity and specificity.

V lost 1 base and J lost 2; bases outside the gene matches: 2. The CDR3 is 14 residues long. Germline values: CDR1 LNHDA, CDR2 SQIVND (reference sequence). At the time of sampling, donors were nominally healthy, though unrecorded immune exposures were likely. Concerning this clone itself: Its antigen is currently unknown.

Amplification used 60 Vbeta primers and 13 Jbeta primers. Sequenced by immunoSEQ multiplex PCR; TCRdb stores in-frame clones only, minus some. The sample lists 150,000 to 200,000 clones, about 80% seen once, with about 1.9% in the top ten. The material sequenced was PBMCs. The chain links TRBV19 to TRBJ2-7, with 7 bases fitting TRBD1. The clonotype was recovered from a man aged 25 to 45 in good health and CMV-seronegative. CDR3 nucleotide sequence: TGTGCCAGTAGTATAGTAACAGGGGCCTACGAGCAGTACTTC. Protein sequence: CASSIVTGAYEQYF.